This T cell receptor (beta chain) emerged from a study of beta chain features in type 1 diabetes. Points on this clone: The antigen remains unidentified.

cDNA synthesis used the whole RNA isolate, giving expressed TCRB sequences. Data came from immunoSEQ multiplex PCR; TCRdb stores just in-frame clones and leaves some out. The table records about 220,000 clones, roughly a tenth of them present only once. In total, each donor contributed a single heparinised blood draw that averaged roughly 110 mL. The study's findings and limits: It was possible that PCR favored shorter templates, equally so in patients and controls. Moderate yet significant TCRB CDR3 shortening was seen in Type 1 diabetes patients in all four CD4+ subsets.

The junction had 2 bases not matched to a gene; V was cut back by 6 bases and J by 4 bases. The V gene's germline CDR1 is MNHEY and CDR2 SMNVEV (reference sequence). The CDR3 contains 13 residues. The sequence was collected from a man aged 18 to 29 in good health. The specimen sequenced was central memory CD4+ T cells from blood. The genes are TRBV27 and TRBJ2-2, with TRBD2 matching over 7 bases. CDR3 bases: TGTGCCAGCAGAAGGACTAGCACCGGGGAGCTGTTTTTT. It yields the protein CASRRTSTGELFF.